The clone carrying this TCR beta chain was counted a few times. Its antigen is unknown. The germline CDR1 and CDR2 sequences are SGHVS and FQNEAQ. CDR3 length equals 19 residues. V lost 4 bases and J lost 2, with 25 bases in between. The sample belongs to a study of T-cell memory formation after mild COVID-19. The TCR alpha and TCR beta cDNA libraries, bearing sample barcodes and UMIs, were generated by 5'RACE using constant-segment primers. TCRdb passed the 5' RACE reads through MiXCR, listing each CDR3 protein once. The sample yields roughly 120,000 distinct CDR3 sequences, 20% to 25% seen once. Study-level findings and limits: Cross-reactive memory apparently joined, as some responding clones appeared in pre-infection memory.

The receptor was isolated from a man between 18 and 29 years old who had mild COVID-19 (a few samples of this study predate the infection). Cell type and time point are not known. The chain uses TRBV7-8 and TRBJ2-3; maybe TRBD1 (6 bases). The sequenced sample was PBMCs or a T cell subset sorted from them (not recorded which). The CDR3 loop reads CASSSWGRTAMYHTDTQYF. The CDR3 bases are TGTGCCAGCAGCTCCTGGGGTAGGACAGCCATGTACCACACAGATACGCAGTATTTT.